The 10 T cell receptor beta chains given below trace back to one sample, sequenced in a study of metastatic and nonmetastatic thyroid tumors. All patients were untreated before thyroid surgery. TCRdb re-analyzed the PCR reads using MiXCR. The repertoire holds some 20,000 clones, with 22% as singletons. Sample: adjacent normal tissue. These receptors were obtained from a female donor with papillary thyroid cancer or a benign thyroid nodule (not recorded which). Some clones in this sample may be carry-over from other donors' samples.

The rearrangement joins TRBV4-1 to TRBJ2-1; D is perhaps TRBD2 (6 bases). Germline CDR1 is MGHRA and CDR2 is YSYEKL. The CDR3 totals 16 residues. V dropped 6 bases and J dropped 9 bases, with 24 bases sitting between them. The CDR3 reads CASSHIGTPRLGEQFF. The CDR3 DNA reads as TGCGCCAGCAGTCATATCGGGACTCCCCGATTGGGTGAGCAGTTCTTC.

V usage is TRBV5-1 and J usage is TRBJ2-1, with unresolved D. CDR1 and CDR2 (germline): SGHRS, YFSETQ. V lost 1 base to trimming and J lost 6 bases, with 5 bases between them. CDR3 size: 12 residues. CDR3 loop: CASSLSLNEQFF. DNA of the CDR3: TGCGCCAGCAGCTTGTCCCTCAATGAGCAGTTCTTC.

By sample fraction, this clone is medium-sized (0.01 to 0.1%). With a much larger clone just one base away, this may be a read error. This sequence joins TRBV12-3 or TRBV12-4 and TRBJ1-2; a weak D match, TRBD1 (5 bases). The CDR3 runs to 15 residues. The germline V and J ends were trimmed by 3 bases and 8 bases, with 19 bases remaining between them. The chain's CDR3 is CASSLGPGAFGGYTF. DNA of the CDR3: TGTGCCAGCAGTTTGGGGCCAGGAGCCTTCGGGGGCTACACCTTC.

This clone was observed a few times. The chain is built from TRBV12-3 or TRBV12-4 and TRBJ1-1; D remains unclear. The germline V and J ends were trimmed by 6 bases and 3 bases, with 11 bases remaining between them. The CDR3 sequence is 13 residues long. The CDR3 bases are TGTGCCAGCAGGAACCGAAGGGACACTGAAGCTTTCTTT. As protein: CASRNRRDTEAFF.

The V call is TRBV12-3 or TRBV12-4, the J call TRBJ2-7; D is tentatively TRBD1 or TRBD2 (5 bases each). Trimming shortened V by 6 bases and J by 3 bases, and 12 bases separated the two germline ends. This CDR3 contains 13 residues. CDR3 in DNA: TGTGCCAGCAGAAGGGACCGCGGCTACGAGCAGTACTTC. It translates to CASRRDRGYEQYF.

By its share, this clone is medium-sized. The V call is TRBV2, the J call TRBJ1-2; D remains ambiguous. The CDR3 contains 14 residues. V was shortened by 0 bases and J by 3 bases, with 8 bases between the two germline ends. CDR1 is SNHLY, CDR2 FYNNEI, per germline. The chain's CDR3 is CASSEAPRYYGYTF. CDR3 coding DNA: TGTGCCAGCAGTGAAGCGCCCAGGTACTATGGCTACACCTTC. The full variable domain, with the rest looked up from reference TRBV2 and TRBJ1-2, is EPEVTQTPSHQVTQMGQEVILRCVPISNHLYFYWYRQILGQKVEFLVSFYNNEISEKSEIFDDQFSVERPDGSNFTLKIRSTKLEDSAMYFCASSEAPRYYGYTFGSGTRLTVV.

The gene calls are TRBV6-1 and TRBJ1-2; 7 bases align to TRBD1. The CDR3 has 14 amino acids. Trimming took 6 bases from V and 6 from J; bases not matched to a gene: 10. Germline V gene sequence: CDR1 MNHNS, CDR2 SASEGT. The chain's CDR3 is CASSTGETSHGYTF. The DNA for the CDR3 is TGTGCCAGCAGCACAGGGGAAACATCTCATGGCTACACCTTC.

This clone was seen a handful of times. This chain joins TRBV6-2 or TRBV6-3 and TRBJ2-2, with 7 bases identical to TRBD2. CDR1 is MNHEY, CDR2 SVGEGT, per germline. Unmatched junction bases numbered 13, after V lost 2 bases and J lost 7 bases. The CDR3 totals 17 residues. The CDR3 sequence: CASSYRGVRGTVGELFF. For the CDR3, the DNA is TGTGCCAGCAGTTACCGCGGGGTGCGGGGGACGGTCGGGGAGCTGTTTTTT.

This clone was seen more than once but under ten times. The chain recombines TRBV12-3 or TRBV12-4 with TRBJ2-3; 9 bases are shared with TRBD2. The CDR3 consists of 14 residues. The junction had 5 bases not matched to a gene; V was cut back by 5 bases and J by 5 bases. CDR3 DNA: TGTGCCAGCAGTAGAAGCGGGGGGAAAGATACGCAGTATTTT. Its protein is CASSRSGGKDTQYF.

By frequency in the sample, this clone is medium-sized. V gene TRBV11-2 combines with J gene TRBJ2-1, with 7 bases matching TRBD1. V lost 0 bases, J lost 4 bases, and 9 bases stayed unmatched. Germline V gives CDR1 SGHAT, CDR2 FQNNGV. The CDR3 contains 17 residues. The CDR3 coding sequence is TGTGCCAGCAGCTTAGATCTAGAGACAGGGAGATACAATGAGCAGTTCTTC. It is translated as CASSLDLETGRYNEQFF. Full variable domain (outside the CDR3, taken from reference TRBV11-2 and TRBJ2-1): EAGVAQSPRYKIIEKRQSVAFWCNPISGHATLYWYQQILGQGPKLLIQFQNNGVVDDSQLPKDRFSAERLKGVDSTLKIQPAKLEDSAVYLCASSLDLETGRYNEQFFGPGTRLTVL.